One and the same sample provided the 6 T cell receptor beta chains below, sequenced in a study of OX40 agonist ivuxolimab in advanced cancers. Data came from immunoSEQ multiplex PCR; TCRdb stores just in-frame clones and leaves some out. The sample holds some 23,000 clones, around four fifths seen once. This specimen consisted of CD4+ or CD8+ T cells sorted from blood, obtained in a trial of the OX40 agonist ivuxolimab. The receptors were gathered from an adult with an advanced solid tumor such as melanoma, head and neck, liver or kidney cancer.

The CDR3, as DNA: TGCAGCGCACAGGGCCGGAACACTGAAGCTTTCTTT. It yields the protein CSAQGRNTEAFF. The gene calls are TRBV29-1 and TRBJ1-1, with D maybe TRBD1 (6 bases). The V gene lost 7 bases and the J gene lost 1 base, with 10 bases spanning the gap. The germline V gene encodes CDR1 SQVTM and CDR2 ANQGSEA. CDR3 size: 12 residues.

The gene calls are TRBV6-1 and TRBJ2-3; the D call may be TRBD1 or TRBD2 (5 bases each). In germline, CDR1 is MNHNS, CDR2 SASEGT. The CDR3 loop spans 16 amino acids. With 0 bases removed from V and 0 bases from J, the gap between germline ends came to 10 bases. The CDR3 protein is CASSEAGRASTDTQYF. For the CDR3, the DNA is TGTGCCAGCAGTGAAGCGGGGCGGGCTAGCACAGATACGCAGTATTTT.

Remarks on this clone: Sequence at one end of the junction differs from germline and may be a read error. The chain links TRBV19 to TRBJ1-2; TRBD1 is a possible D gene (5 bases). The length of the CDR3 is 15 residues. Germline V gives CDR1 LNHDA, CDR2 SQIVND (reference sequence). The CDR3 bases are TGTGCCAGTAGTATATTGGGGGATGGGCTGGGAGATGCCGCCTTC. Its protein is CASSILGDGLGDAAF.

The genes are TRBV7-3 and TRBJ2-7; no clear D. Germline CDR1 is SGHTA and CDR2 is FQGTGA. The CDR3 spans 13 residues. Trimming cost V 3 bases and J 2 bases, with 8 bases left between them. The CDR3 region is CASSLSGTYEQYF. DNA of the CDR3: TGTGCCAGCAGCTTGTCGGGCACCTACGAGCAGTACTTC.

V and J are TRBV9 and TRBJ2-5; 11 bases align to TRBD2. The end of the DNA is better explained by TRBJ2-7, so the J call may be wrong. This CDR3 comprises 15 residues. Per germline, CDR1 SGDLS and CDR2 YYNGEE. The CDR3 DNA is TGTGCCAGCAGCCTAGCGGGGGGCCGCTCCTACGAGCAGTACTTC. It specifies CASSLAGGRSYEQYF.

The chain is built from TRBV7-2 and TRBJ1-6; 7 nucleotides match TRBD1. The germline V gene encodes CDR1 SGHTA and CDR2 FQGNSA. The CDR3 is 14 residues long. J lost 9 bases, V lost 5 bases, and 7 bases had no gene match. CDR3 region: CASSPPTGTSPLHF. The CDR3 region has the DNA TGTGCCAGCAGCCCGCCGACAGGGACTTCACCCCTCCACTTT.